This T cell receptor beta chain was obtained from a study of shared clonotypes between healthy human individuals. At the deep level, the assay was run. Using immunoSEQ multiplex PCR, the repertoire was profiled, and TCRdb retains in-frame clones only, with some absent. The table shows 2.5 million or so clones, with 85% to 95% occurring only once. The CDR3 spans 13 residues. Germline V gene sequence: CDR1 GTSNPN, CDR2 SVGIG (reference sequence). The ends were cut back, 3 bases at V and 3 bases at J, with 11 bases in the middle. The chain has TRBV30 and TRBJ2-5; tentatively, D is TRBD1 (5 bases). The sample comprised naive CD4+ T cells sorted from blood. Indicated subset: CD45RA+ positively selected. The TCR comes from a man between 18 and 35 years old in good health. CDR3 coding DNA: TGTGCCTGGAGCAGGGTAGTAAAAGAGACCCAGTACTTC. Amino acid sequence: CAWSRVVKETQYF.